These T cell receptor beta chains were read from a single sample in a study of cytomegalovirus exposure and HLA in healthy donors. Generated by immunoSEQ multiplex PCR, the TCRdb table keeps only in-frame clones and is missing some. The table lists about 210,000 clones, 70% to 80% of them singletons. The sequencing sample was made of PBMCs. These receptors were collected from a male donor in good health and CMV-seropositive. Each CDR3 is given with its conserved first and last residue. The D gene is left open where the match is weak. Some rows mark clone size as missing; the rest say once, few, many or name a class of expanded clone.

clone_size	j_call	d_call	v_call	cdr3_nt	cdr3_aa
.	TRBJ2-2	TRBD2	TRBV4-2	TGTGCCAGCAGCCAACCTAGCGGGATAGGACTCACCGGGGAGCTGTTTTTT	CASSQPSGIGLTGELFF
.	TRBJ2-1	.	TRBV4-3	TGCGCCAGCAGCCCGAGAGGGTTACTCCCCAACAATGAGCAGTTCTTC	CASSPRGLLPNNEQFF
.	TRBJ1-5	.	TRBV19	TGTGCCAGTAGTATGGAGGGAATAGCAAATCAGCCCCAGCATTTT	CASSMEGIANQPQHF
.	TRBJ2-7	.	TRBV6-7	TGTGCCAGCACCGCTCGCCCGAGCTCCTACGAGCAGTACTTC	CASTARPSSYEQYF
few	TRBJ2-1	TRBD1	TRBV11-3	TGTGCCAGCAGCCTGGGACAGACAAATGAGCAGTTCTTC	CASSLGQTNEQFF
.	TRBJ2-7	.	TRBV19	TGTGCCAGTAGTCCCTCCCCACAGGACTACGAGCAGTACTTC	CASSPSPQDYEQYF
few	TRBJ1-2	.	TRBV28	TGTGCCAGCAGTTTGTCTGTGGGGGGGTGGTATGGCTACACCTTC	CASSLSVGGWYGYTF
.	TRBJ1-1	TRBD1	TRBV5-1	TGCGCCAGCAGCGCTCCGGGACAGGGATACACTGAAGCTTTCTTT	CASSAPGQGYTEAFF
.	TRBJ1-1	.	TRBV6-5	TGTGCCAGCTATCTAACGGGGAACACTGAAGCTTTCTTT	CASYLTGNTEAFF
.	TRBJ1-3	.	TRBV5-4	TGTGCCAGCAGCATCAGGCGGGGTAAATCTGGAAACACCATATATTTT	CASSIRRGKSGNTIYF
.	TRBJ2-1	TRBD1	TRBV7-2	TGTGCCAGCAGCCCCGCCCGGGACAGGGGGCAATACAATGAGCAGTTCTTC	CASSPARDRGQYNEQFF
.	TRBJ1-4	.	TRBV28	TGTGCCAGCAGTTTCGCAGGGTATAGTGAAAAACTGTTTTTT	CASSFAGYSEKLFF
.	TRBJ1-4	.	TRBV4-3	TGCGCCAGCAGCCAAAGCGAGGAGGGAAAACTGTTTTTT	CASSQSEEGKLFF
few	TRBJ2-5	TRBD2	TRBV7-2	TGTGCCAGCAGCCCAAGCCCGAGGCTAGCGGGAGGAGGCGAGACCCAGTACTTC	CASSPSPRLAGGGETQYF
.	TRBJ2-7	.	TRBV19	TGTGCCAGTAGTGCATCCAGGGGTTACGAGCAGTACTTC	CASSASRGYEQYF
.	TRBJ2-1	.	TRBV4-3	TGCGCCAGCAGCCAGGTCGAGAGTCCGAGCTCCTACAATGAGCAGTTCTTC	CASSQVESPSSYNEQFF
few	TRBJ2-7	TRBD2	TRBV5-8	TGTGCCAGCAGCTTAAGCGGGACTACCTACGAGCAGTACTTC	CASSLSGTTYEQYF
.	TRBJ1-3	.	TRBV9	TGTGCCAGCAGCGTAGGGTACGGACACTCTGGAAACACCATATATTTT	CASSVGYGHSGNTIYF
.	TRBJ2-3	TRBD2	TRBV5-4	TGTGCCAGCAGCTTGTGGGGGGGTTTATCAGATACGCAGTATTTT	CASSLWGGLSDTQYF
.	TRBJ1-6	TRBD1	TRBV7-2	TGTGCCAGCAGCCTTCGGGACAGGGGGCGTTCACCCCTCCACTTT	CASSLRDRGRSPLHF
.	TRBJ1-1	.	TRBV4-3	TGCGCCAGCAGCCAAGATTGGGCAGACACTGAAGCTTTCTTT	CASSQDWADTEAFF
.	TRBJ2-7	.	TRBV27	TGTGCCAGCAGTTTACCAGGGAACCTCTACGAGCAGTACTTC	CASSLPGNLYEQYF
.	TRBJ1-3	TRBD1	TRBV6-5	TGTGCCAGCAAATCAGGGGGTGTCTCTGGAAACACCATATATTTT	CASKSGGVSGNTIYF
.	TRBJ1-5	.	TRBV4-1	TGCGCCAGCAGCAGGACAGAGAATCAGCCCCAGCATTTT	CASSRTENQPQHF
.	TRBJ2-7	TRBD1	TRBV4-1	TGCGCCAGCAGCTATCTGGACAGGAGTAATATCGAGCAGTACTTC	CASSYLDRSNIEQYF
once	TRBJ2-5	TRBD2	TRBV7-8	TGTGCCTCCAGCGGGGAGGAAGAGACCCAGTACTTC	CASSGEEETQYF
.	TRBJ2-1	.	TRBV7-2	TGTGCCAGCAGCTTAGCACACAACGAGCAGTTCTTC	CASSLAHNEQFF
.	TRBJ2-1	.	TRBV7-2	TGTGCCAGCAGCTTAAACGCGGGACTTCAAAATGAGCAGTTCTTC	CASSLNAGLQNEQFF
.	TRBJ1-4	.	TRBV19	TGTGCCAGTAGTATGGCGGTCGGAGAAAAACTGTTTTTT	CASSMAVGEKLFF
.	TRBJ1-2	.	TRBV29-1	TGCAGCGCCCCATCTAGGGGGGGAGGTGGCTACACCTTC	CSAPSRGGGGYTF
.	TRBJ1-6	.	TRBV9	TGTGCCAGCAGCGCCGAGGAAAGTAGAGATTCACCCCTCCACTTT	CASSAEESRDSPLHF
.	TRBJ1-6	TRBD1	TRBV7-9	TGTGCCAGCAGCTTAGGGACAGGGTTCAATTCACCCCTCCACTTT	CASSLGTGFNSPLHF
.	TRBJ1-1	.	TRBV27	TGTGCCAGCAGTCATGGACAACCGTGGACTGAAGCTTTCTTT	CASSHGQPWTEAFF
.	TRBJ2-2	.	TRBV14	TGTGCCAGCAGCCAAGCTTCAGGGGCTAACACCGGGGAGCTGTTTTTT	CASSQASGANTGELFF
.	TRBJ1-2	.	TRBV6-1	TGTGCCAGGCCCATAACAGGGAGAGGCTTACTTCCCTCCTTC	CARPITGRGLLPSF
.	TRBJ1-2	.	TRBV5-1	TGCGCCAGCACCCATGGGTTAGGGGTAATTTCCTATGGCTACACCTTC	CASTHGLGVISYGYTF
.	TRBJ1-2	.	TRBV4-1	TGCGCCAGCAGCCAAGGGGCAGGGGAGTATGGCTACACCTTC	CASSQGAGEYGYTF
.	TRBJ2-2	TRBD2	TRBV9	TGTGCCAGCAGCGTAGGGACTAGCACGACCGGGGAGCTGTTTTTT	CASSVGTSTTGELFF
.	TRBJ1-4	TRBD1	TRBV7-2	TGTGCCAGCAGCCCAATTTCACAGGGGTTATCAGAAAAACTGTTTTTT	CASSPISQGLSEKLFF
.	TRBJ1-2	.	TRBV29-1	TGCAGCGTTGTGGCAGGAGGCTATGGCTACACCTTC	CSVVAGGYGYTF
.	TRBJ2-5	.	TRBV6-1	TGTGCCAGCAGTGACCGAGAGACCCAGTACTTC	CASSDRETQYF
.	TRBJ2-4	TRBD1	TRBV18	TGTGCCAGCTCACCCCAGGGGGTAAACATTCAGTACTTC	CASSPQGVNIQYF
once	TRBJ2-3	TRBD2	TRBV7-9	TGTGCCAGCAGCTTACCTGACAGCGGGGATATAGATACGCAGTATTTT	CASSLPDSGDIDTQYF
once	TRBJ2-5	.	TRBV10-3	TGTGCCATCAGCGCAGGGATTTTGCAAGAGACCCAGTACTTC	CAISAGILQETQYF
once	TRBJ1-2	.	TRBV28	TGTGCCAGCACCCTTAGGACAGCGCCGACTAACTATGGCTACACCTTC	CASTLRTAPTNYGYTF
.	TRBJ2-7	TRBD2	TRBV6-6	TGTGCCACCGGGAGGGACTCCTACGAGCAGTACTTC	CATGRDSYEQYF
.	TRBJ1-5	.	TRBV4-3	TGCGCCAGCAGCCAAGATGCGGGGGCAGAACAGCCCCAGCATTTT	CASSQDAGAEQPQHF
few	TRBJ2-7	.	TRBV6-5	TGTGCCAGCAGTTTTAAGGGAGCGAGCGGCTACGAGCAGTACTTC	CASSFKGASGYEQYF
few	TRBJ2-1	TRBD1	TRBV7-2	TGTGCCAGCAGCTCGAACAGGGGGCTGGGGAATGAGCAGTTCTTC	CASSSNRGLGNEQFF
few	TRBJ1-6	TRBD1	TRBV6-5	TGTGCCACCCAAGGACAGGGAAACTCACCCCTCCACTTT	CATQGQGNSPLHF
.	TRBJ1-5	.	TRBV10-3	TGTGCCATCAGTGAGCGGAGCTACAATCAGCCCCAGCATTTT	CAISERSYNQPQHF
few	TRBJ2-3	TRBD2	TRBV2	TGTGCCAGCAGTCAACTAGCGGGGAGCACAGATACGCAGTATTTT	CASSQLAGSTDTQYF
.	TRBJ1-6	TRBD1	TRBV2	TGTGCCAGCAGTGAAGACGCAGGGGGTTATTCACCCCTCCACTTT	CASSEDAGGYSPLHF
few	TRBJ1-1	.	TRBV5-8	TGTGCCAGCAGCCATGCTAGGTTGTACACTGAAGCTTTCTTT	CASSHARLYTEAFF
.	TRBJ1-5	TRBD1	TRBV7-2	TGTGCCAGCAGCTTAGAAGGGACAGGGTTCGGTCAGCCCCAGCATTTT	CASSLEGTGFGQPQHF
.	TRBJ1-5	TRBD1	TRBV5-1	TGCGCCAGCAGCTTGGTCCCGACAGGGAGAGGCAATCAGCCCCAGCATTTT	CASSLVPTGRGNQPQHF